This T cell receptor beta chain derives from a study of blood T cells in healthy people across ages. General study findings and limits: Researchers said unsorted PBMCs prevented a conclusive naive versus antigen-experienced comparison. Older age went with lower TCR beta diversity per million T cells, in a roughly linear way.

The germline CDR1 and CDR2 sequences are SGHAT and FQNNGV. The CDR3 consists of 13 residues. With 0 bases removed from V and 8 bases from J, the gap between germline ends came to 8 bases. Alongside a J-beta primer mix, a sample-barcoded 5' primer served in a second PCR lasting 7 to 11 cycles. TCRdb analysed the 5' RACE reads with MiXCR anew, one entry per CDR3 protein. This table has fewer than 750,000 distinct CDR3 sequences, roughly half appearing once. This clonotype occurred many times. Its antigen is still unknown. This TCR derives from an elderly woman in good health. The specimen sequenced was blood. The rearrangement links TRBV11-2 to TRBJ2-1, with D possibly being TRBD1 or TRBD2 (5 bases each). CDR3 sequence: CASSLERGHEQFF. The CDR3, as DNA: TGTGCCAGCAGCTTAGAAAGGGGACATGAGCAGTTCTTC.